One sample yielded the 29 T cell receptor beta chains listed below, sequenced in a study of blood T cell repertoires in COVID-19. TCRdb's copy holds only in-frame clones and misses some; the assay was immunoSEQ multiplex PCR. The sample yields 200,000 to 250,000 clones, about three quarters seen once. Source material: peripheral blood. The receptors shown here come from a woman between 70 and 85 years old with acute or convalescent COVID-19.

The chain recombines TRBV10-3 with TRBJ2-7, with D perhaps TRBD2 (7 bases). Per the germline V gene, CDR1 is ENHRY and CDR2 is SYGVKD. The CDR3 runs to 14 residues. V was pared by 2 bases and J by 4 bases, with 12 bases between. The CDR3 loop is CAISEGGGAYEQYF. The DNA of the CDR3 is TGTGCCATCAGTGAGGGAGGGGGGGCTTACGAGCAGTACTTC.

This chain joins TRBV10-2 and TRBJ2-4; perhaps TRBD1 as D (6 bases). From germline, CDR1 is WSHSY and CDR2 SAAADI. Trimming stripped 5 bases from V and 0 bases from J, with 14 bases between. CDR3 length: 16 amino acids. CDR3 nucleotides: TGCGCCAGCAGTTCCCTGGGGACACTAGCCAAAAACATTCAGTACTTC. This encodes CASSSLGTLAKNIQYF.

The chain joins TRBV19 to TRBJ1-5; D might be TRBD1 (5 bases). Per the germline V gene, CDR1 is LNHDA and CDR2 is SQIVND (reference sequence). V was shortened by 3 bases and J by 5 bases, with 8 bases between the two germline ends. The CDR3 has 13 residues. In DNA form, the CDR3 reads TGTGCCAGTAGTATGGCGGGGGATCAGCCCCAGCATTTT. Its protein product is CASSMAGDQPQHF.

The J gene is TRBJ1-1, the V gene TRBV14; TRBD1 matches 8 bases. CDR3 length equals 17 residues. Per the germline V gene, CDR1 is SGHDN and CDR2 is FVKESK. V was pared by 3 bases and J by 0 bases, with 9 bases of the junction left unmatched. The CDR3 DNA is TGTGCCAGCAGCCACTACAGGGGGTTAGGTATGAACACTGAAGCTTTCTTT. Translation: CASSHYRGLGMNTEAFF.

V usage is TRBV7-2 and J usage is TRBJ1-3; D gene ambiguous. V lost 5 bases and J lost 0, with 17 bases in between. CDR3 length equals 17 residues. Germline V lookup: CDR1 SGHTA, CDR2 FQGNSA. In nucleotides, the CDR3 is TGTGCCAGCAGCCCGGTTGCGCAAGCCTTCTCTGGAAACACCATATATTTT. Amino acids: CASSPVAQAFSGNTIYF.

The chain combines TRBV6-5 with TRBJ2-1; D is perhaps TRBD2 (5 bases). This CDR3 is built from 13 residues. Deletions cut 10 bases from V and 5 bases from J, with 15 bases between. The V gene's germline CDR1 is MNHEY and CDR2 SVGAGI. As DNA, the CDR3 is TGTGCCACCACACGGGGTTTAGACAATGAGCAGTTCTTC. Protein product: CATTRGLDNEQFF.

This sequence joins TRBV2 and TRBJ1-1, with a weak D call TRBD1 (6 bases). This CDR3 spans 14 amino acids. Trimming removed 6 bases at V and 1 base at J, with 12 bases between. Germline lookup yields CDR1 SNHLY and CDR2 FYNNEI. Here the CDR3 reads CASRRGWENTEAFF. The CDR3 nucleotides are TGTGCCAGCAGGAGGGGGTGGGAGAACACTGAAGCTTTCTTT.

The genes are TRBV7-2 and TRBJ1-2, with D perhaps TRBD1 (6 bases). Germline lookup yields CDR1 SGHTA and CDR2 FQGNSA. The CDR3 is 17 residues long. Between the trimmed V and J ends, which lost 0 bases and 0 bases, there was a span of 14 bases. CDR3 residues: CASSLARLRGSNYGYTF. The CDR3 DNA sequence: TGTGCCAGCAGCTTAGCGAGGTTAAGGGGGTCTAACTATGGCTACACCTTC.

V is TRBV7-2 and J is TRBJ1-5, with D tentatively TRBD1 (5 bases). The CDR3 has 14 amino acids. In germline, CDR1 is SGHTA, CDR2 FQGNSA. V was pared by 5 bases and J by 6 bases, with 14 bases between. The CDR3 DNA sequence: TGTGCCAGCAGCAGAGACAGTGGGCGTCAGCCCCAGCATTTT. Encoded protein: CASSRDSGRQPQHF.

This chain connects TRBV2 to TRBJ2-7; D unclear. Trimming removed 1 base from V and 2 bases from J, with 6 bases in between. The V gene's germline CDR1 is SNHLY and CDR2 FYNNEI. This CDR3 is built from 13 residues. CDR3 sequence: CASSEELTYEQYF. DNA of the CDR3: TGTGCCAGCAGTGAAGAACTGACCTACGAGCAGTACTTC.

The V gene is TRBV19, the J gene TRBJ1-2; D is unclear. V was trimmed by 3 bases and J by 2 bases, leaving 7 bases between them. CDR1 and CDR2 (germline): LNHDA, SQIVND (reference sequence). The CDR3 is 13 residues long. The CDR3 DNA sequence: TGTGCCAGTAGTATGAGGGAGAACTATGGCTACACCTTC. This encodes CASSMRENYGYTF.

V and J are TRBV5-1 and TRBJ2-5, with 13 bases fitting TRBD2. The CDR3 runs to 16 residues. The germline CDR1 and CDR2 sequences are SGHRS and YFSETQ. Trimming cost V 0 bases and J 1 base; bases outside gene matches: 0. CDR3 sequence (DNA): TGCGCCAGCAGCTTGGGGACTAGCGGGGGCCAAGAGACCCAGTACTTC. Its translation is CASSLGTSGGQETQYF.

The chain joins TRBV6-5 to TRBJ2-3; 9 bases are shared with TRBD2. V gave up 6 bases and J gave up 4 bases; unmatched junction bases: 5. Germline V CDR1 and CDR2: MNHEY, SVGAGI. CDR3 length: 14 amino acids. The CDR3: CASRVSGRPDTQYF. The CDR3 DNA sequence: TGTGCCAGCAGAGTTAGCGGGAGACCAGATACGCAGTATTTT.

The gene calls are TRBV7-2 and TRBJ1-5; D is perhaps TRBD1 (5 bases). V dropped 3 bases and J dropped 0 bases, with 9 bases sitting between them. The germline V gene has CDR1 SGHTA and CDR2 FQGNSA. The CDR3 length is 15 residues. CDR3 bases: TGTGCCAGCAGCTTTAGGGGTTATAGCAATCAGCCCCAGCATTTT. Residues: CASSFRGYSNQPQHF.

This chain's CDR3 is CASSLGTSGSADTQYF. In DNA form, the CDR3 reads TGTGCCAGCTCACTAGGGACTAGCGGGAGTGCGGATACGCAGTATTTT. The gene calls are TRBV18 and TRBJ2-3; 14 nucleotides agree with TRBD2. V trimming: 4 bases; J trimming: 6 bases; junction bases outside the gene matches: 6. This CDR3 spans 16 amino acids. The V gene's germline CDR1 is KGHSH and CDR2 LQKENI.

V and J are TRBV5-6 and TRBJ2-7, with 9 bases identical to TRBD1. This CDR3 has 13 amino acids. Germline lookup yields CDR1 SGHDT and CDR2 YYEEEE. J lost 6 bases, V lost 2 bases, and 3 bases had no gene match. CDR3 DNA: TGTGCCAGCAGCTTAGGGACAGGGACCGAGCAGTACTTC. It is translated as CASSLGTGTEQYF.

This clone was observed once. The chain is built from TRBV18 and TRBJ1-4; 8 nucleotides line up with TRBD1. CDR1 is KGHSH and CDR2 is LQKENI in the germline V gene. J was trimmed by 10 bases and V by 3 bases; bases with no gene match: 4. The CDR3 spans 13 residues. The CDR3 sequence is CASSPGQGGKLFF. The CDR3 DNA reads as TGTGCCAGCTCACCTGGACAGGGAGGAAAACTGTTTTTT.

The chain carries TRBV5-1 and TRBJ1-5, with 8 bases identical to TRBD1. The germline V gene has CDR1 SGHRS and CDR2 YFSETQ. The CDR3 consists of 13 residues. The J segment lost 5 bases and the V segment lost 3 bases, leaving 1 base of the junction unmatched. The CDR3 DNA reads as TGCGCCAGCAGCTCACAGGGGGATCAGCCCCAGCATTTT. Translation: CASSSQGDQPQHF.

The chain couples TRBV6-6 to TRBJ2-1; no definite D call. The CDR3 contains 12 residues. The V gene lost 2 bases and the J gene lost 9 bases, with 8 bases spanning the gap. The germline V gene encodes CDR1 MNHNY and CDR2 SVGAGI (reference sequence). CDR3 coding DNA: TGTGCCAGCAGTTACGTCCTTAGTGAGCAGTTCTTC. Its protein product is CASSYVLSEQFF.

The table lists this clone with a few counts. V gene TRBV28 combines with J gene TRBJ1-5; 10 nucleotides agree with TRBD1. CDR3 length equals 16 residues. J lost 6 bases, V lost 3 bases, and 8 bases had no gene match. CDR1 MDHEN and CDR2 SYDVKM come from the germline V gene. CDR3 DNA: TGTGCCAGCAGTTTTGGTGACAGGGGGCGACGTCAGCCCCAGCATTTT. It codes for CASSFGDRGRRQPQHF. The whole variable domain, remainder taken from reference TRBV28 and TRBJ1-5, is DVKVTQSSRYLVKRTGEKVFLECVQDMDHENMFWYRQDPGLGLRLIYFSYDVKMKEKGDIPEGYSVSREKKERFSLILESASTNQTSMYLCASSFGDRGRRQPQHFGDGTRLSIL.

This chain uses TRBV7-2 with TRBJ2-4; D gene ambiguous. The germline V gene has CDR1 SGHTA and CDR2 FQGNSA. V was shortened by 0 bases and J by 0 bases, with 6 bases between the two germline ends. CDR3 size: 15 residues. The CDR3 loop reads CASSLARLAKNIQYF. The CDR3 region has the DNA TGTGCCAGCAGCTTAGCGCGGCTAGCCAAAAACATTCAGTACTTC.

This chain joins TRBV19 and TRBJ1-5; D may be TRBD1 (6 bases). Deletions cut 3 bases from V and 9 bases from J, with 12 bases between. This CDR3 is built from 13 residues. In germline, CDR1 is LNHDA, CDR2 SQIVND (reference sequence). The CDR3 protein is CASSISLGGPQHF. The CDR3 DNA sequence: TGTGCCAGTAGTATCTCTTTAGGGGGGCCCCAGCATTTT.

The chain employs TRBV7-2 and TRBJ2-5; 9 bases map to TRBD2. CDR3 length equals 15 residues. The V and J ends lost 5 bases and 5 bases, in that order; junction bases with no gene match: 9. Germline V gene data show CDR1 as SGHTA and CDR2 as FQGNSA. CDR3 protein: CASSTFSGSRETQYF. In DNA form, the CDR3 reads TGTGCCAGCAGCACGTTTAGCGGGAGTCGGGAGACCCAGTACTTC.

The CDR3 nucleotides read TGCAGCGTTGAAGCGGGCCAGGGGTTTGAAAAACTGTTTTTT. This encodes CSVEAGQGFEKLFF. The chain links TRBV29-1 to TRBJ1-4; a possible D gene is TRBD1 (6 bases). This CDR3 is 14 amino acids long. V was cut by 1 base and J by 7 bases, with 13 bases left in between. In germline, CDR1 is SQVTM, CDR2 ANQGSEA. Based on the CDR3 plus reference TRBV29-1 and TRBJ1-4, the full variable domain is SAVISQKPSRDICQRGTSLTIQCQVDSQVTMMFWYRQQPGQSLTLIATANQGSEATYESGFVIDKFPISRPNLTFSTLTVSNMSPEDSSIYLCSVEAGQGFEKLFFGSGTQLSVL.

V and J are TRBV7-2 and TRBJ2-7, with 7 nucleotides matching TRBD2. CDR3 length equals 15 residues. Germline CDR1 and CDR2: SGHTA and FQGNSA. Germline trimming cut 5 bases from V and 0 bases from J; bases unmatched to any gene: 7. The CDR3 here is CASSRSGGSSYEQYF. The CDR3 coding sequence is TGTGCCAGCAGCCGTTCGGGCGGGAGCTCCTACGAGCAGTACTTC.

The genes are TRBV18 and TRBJ2-1, with 11 bases matching TRBD1. Losses at the gene ends were 4 bases for V and 9 bases for J; bases not matched to a gene: 8. CDR1 and CDR2 from the germline V gene are KGHSH and LQKENI. The CDR3 spans 15 residues. This chain's CDR3 is CASSQIPGQGGEQFF. DNA for the CDR3: TGTGCCAGCTCACAAATCCCGGGACAGGGGGGTGAGCAGTTCTTC.

This chain joins TRBV14 and TRBJ2-7; 9 positions match TRBD1. The CDR3 has 15 residues. Trimming cost V 3 bases and J 1 base; bases outside gene matches: 4. Germline CDR1 and CDR2: SGHDN and FVKESK. The CDR3: CASSHWTGASYEQYF. DNA for the CDR3: TGTGCCAGCAGCCATTGGACAGGGGCTTCCTACGAGCAGTACTTC.

The chain employs TRBV19 and TRBJ2-1; 13 bases agree with TRBD2. Trimming took 5 bases from V and 3 from J; bases not matched to a gene: 4. This CDR3 has 16 residues. Germline CDR1 reads LNHDA; CDR2 reads SQIVND (reference sequence). This chain's CDR3 is CASSQTSGRVYNEQFF. CDR3 in DNA: TGTGCCAGTAGTCAAACTAGCGGGAGGGTCTACAATGAGCAGTTCTTC.

The chain links TRBV2 to TRBJ1-5; no reliable D call. The V end lost 3 bases, the J end lost 3 bases, and 6 bases lay between the germline ends. Looked up from germline, CDR1 is SNHLY and CDR2 is FYNNEI. This CDR3 is built from 13 residues. CDR3 in DNA: TGTGCCAGCAGTGACCCAAACAATCAGCCCCAGCATTTT. It translates to CASSDPNNQPQHF. The whole variable domain, remainder taken from reference TRBV2 and TRBJ1-5, is EPEVTQTPSHQVTQMGQEVILRCVPISNHLYFYWYRQILGQKVEFLVSFYNNEISEKSEIFDDQFSVERPDGSNFTLKIRSTKLEDSAMYFCASSDPNNQPQHFGDGTRLSIL.